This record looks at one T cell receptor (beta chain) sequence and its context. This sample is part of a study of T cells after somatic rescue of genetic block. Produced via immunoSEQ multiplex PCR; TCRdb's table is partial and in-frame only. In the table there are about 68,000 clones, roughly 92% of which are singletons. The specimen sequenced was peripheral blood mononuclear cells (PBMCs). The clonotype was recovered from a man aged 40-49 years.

The CDR3 sequence: CASSEQLNYGYTF. CDR3 bases: TGTGCCAGCAGTGAACAGCTTAACTATGGCTACACCTTC. The chain couples TRBV6-1 to TRBJ1-2, with D unclear. CDR1 is MNHNS, CDR2 SASEGT, per germline. The germline V and J ends were trimmed by 2 bases and 1 base, with 5 bases remaining between them. The CDR3 has 13 residues.